The 25 T cell receptor beta chains below all came from one sample that was sequenced in a study of T cell repertoires in cytomegalovirus infection. These TCRs' antigens remain unknown. TCRdb re-analysed the reads in MiXCR, keeping a single row per CDR3 protein. The data show about 89,000 distinct CDR3 sequences, about 29% seen once. Sequenced material: CD8+ T cells from cultured PBMCs, taken from culture after CMV antigen stimulation. All receptors come from a human donor in good health (CMV status not recorded). Some clones in this sample may be carry-over from other donors' samples.

The rearrangement uses TRBV19 and TRBJ2-7; the D is unclear. CDR1 is LNHDA and CDR2 is SQIVND in the germline V gene (reference sequence). This CDR3 spans 14 amino acids. V lost 5 bases, J lost 3 bases, and 14 bases lay in between. The CDR3 reads CASSSHDKIYEQYF. DNA of the CDR3: TGTGCCAGTAGTTCACACGACAAAATCTACGAGCAGTACTTC.

This clonotype has ten or more counts. The junction shows a germline mismatch at one end, possibly a read error. This chain uses TRBV7-6 with TRBJ2-7, with TRBD2 matching 7 bases. The germline V gene has CDR1 SGHVS and CDR2 FNYEAQ. This CDR3 spans 12 amino acids. CDR3 DNA: TGTGCCAGCAGCTTGGCGGGAGCTCCCGCCCTTTTC. It encodes CASSLAGAPALF.

The rearrangement uses TRBV11-2 and TRBJ2-5; D perhaps matches TRBD2 (5 bases). The CDR3 has 14 amino acids. Germline V gene sequence: CDR1 SGHAT, CDR2 FQNNGV. The V end lost 4 bases, the J end lost 5 bases, and 14 bases lay between the germline ends. The CDR3 region has the DNA TGTGCCAGCAGCTCCCTGGACTCGAGGGAGACCCAGTACTTC. Protein product: CASSSLDSRETQYF.

In its sample, this clonotype was seen many times. The CDR3 spells CASSPPGSVGGYTF. The CDR3 bases are TGTGCCAGCAGCCCACCAGGGTCAGTGGGCGGCTACACCTTC. The chain recombines TRBV7-6 with TRBJ1-2, with D maybe TRBD1 (5 bases). The CDR3 runs 14 residues. Germline CDR1 and CDR2: SGHVS and FNYEAQ. Between the trimmed V and J ends, which lost 5 bases and 8 bases, there was a span of 18 bases.

This clonotype was recorded at least ten times. The chain recombines TRBV11-3 with TRBJ2-1; D not resolved. Germline assignment: CDR1 SGHNT and CDR2 YENEEA. Deletions cut 4 bases from V and 0 bases from J, with 10 bases between. The CDR3 runs to 15 residues. CDR3 sequence (DNA): TGTGCCAGCAGCTCCGACGAGAGCTCCTACAATGAGCAGTTCTTC. This translates into CASSSDESSYNEQFF.

This clonotype was observed a few times. At one boundary the junction diverges from the germline segment, which might be a read error. The genes are TRBV6-6 and TRBJ2-7, with D tentatively TRBD2 (6 bases). This CDR3 spans 18 amino acids. Germline V gene sequence: CDR1 MNHNY, CDR2 SVGAGI (reference sequence). The CDR3 protein is CASSYHSGREGFSYEQYF. CDR3 bases: TGTGCCAGCAGTTACCATAGCGGTCGAGAAGGATTCTCCTACGAGCAGTACTTT.

The J gene is TRBJ2-3, the V gene TRBV7-4; no definite D call. Germline CDR1 SGHVT, CDR2 SQSDAQ. The CDR3 is 16 amino acids. The V gene lost 7 bases and the J gene lost 6 bases, with 23 bases spanning the gap. The CDR3 nucleotides are TGTGCCAGCACACTTTCCGGAACCCCAGGTGCGGATACGCAGTATTTT. This translates into CASTLSGTPGADTQYF. Complete variable domain (other parts from reference TRBV7-4 and TRBJ2-3): GAGVSQSPRYKVAKRGRDVALRCDSISGHVTLYWYRQTLGQGSEVLTYSQSDAQRDKSGRPSGRFSAERPERSVSTLKIQRTEQGDSAVYLCASTLSGTPGADTQYFGPGTRLTVL.

Remarks on this clonotype: This may be a read error, as it is one base from a much larger clone. Here the CDR3 DNA reads TGTGTCAGCAGCTTGGAGGCTAGCGGGGGGTACACAGATACGCAGTATTTT. Translating it yields CVSSLEASGGYTDTQYF. J is TRBJ2-3 and V is TRBV5-6; 11 positions agree with TRBD2. Germline assignment: CDR1 SGHDT and CDR2 YYEEEE. The CDR3 has 17 residues.

This clonotype turned up a few times. The chain recombines TRBV6-1 with TRBJ1-6; D ambiguous. This CDR3 region has 12 residues. The germline CDR1 and CDR2 sequences are MNHNS and SASEGT. V lost 3 bases and J lost 11, with 8 bases in between. CDR3 DNA sequence: TGTGCCAGCAGTGAGGTTCTGACACCCCTCCACTTT. It codes for CASSEVLTPLHF.

This clonotype was seen a handful of times. This chain joins TRBV7-9 and TRBJ2-2; no clear D gene. The germline CDR1 and CDR2 sequences are SEHNR and FQNEAQ (reference sequence). V dropped 3 bases and J dropped 0 bases, with 8 bases sitting between them. The CDR3 runs to 15 residues. The DNA of the CDR3 is TGTGCCAGCAGCTTCTCCGGATCGAACACCGGGGAGCTGTTTTTT. It translates to CASSFSGSNTGELFF.

The J gene is TRBJ2-7, the V gene TRBV7-2; D may be TRBD1 (5 bases). CDR1 and CDR2 (germline): SGHTA, FQGNSA. The CDR3 is made up of 14 amino acids. Trimming removed 6 bases at V and 3 bases at J, with 15 bases between. CDR3 sequence reads: CASSYDRSFYEQYF. Here the CDR3 DNA reads TGTGCCAGCAGTTACGACAGAAGCTTCTACGAGCAGTACTTC.

This chain's CDR3 is CASTIFGENYGYTF. CDR3 in DNA: TGTGCCAGCACCATATTCGGGGAGAACTATGGCTACACCTTC. This chain links TRBV7-8 with TRBJ1-2; D unresolved. V was shortened by 7 bases and J by 2 bases, with 14 bases between the two germline ends. Germline V CDR1 and CDR2: SGHVS, FQNEAQ. CDR3 length: 14 amino acids.

This clonotype was found a few times. The J gene is TRBJ1-1, the V gene TRBV5-1, with D unresolved. Looked up from germline, CDR1 is SGHRS and CDR2 is YFSETQ. There are 16 residues in the CDR3. The V end lost 2 bases, the J end lost 0 bases, and 14 bases lay between the germline ends. The CDR3 DNA follows: TGCGCCAGCAGCTTAGCTTCTTCCGGGATGAACACTGAAGCTTTCTTT. This sequence encodes CASSLASSGMNTEAFF.

The rearrangement links TRBV2 to TRBJ2-5, with 8 bases matching TRBD1. CDR1 is SNHLY and CDR2 is FYNNEI in the germline V gene. CDR3 length equals 15 residues. The trim removed 3 bases at V and 5 bases at J, leaving 8 bases unmatched. This CDR3 is CASSDGRGLWETQYF. The CDR3 DNA reads as TGTGCCAGCAGTGACGGCAGGGGGCTGTGGGAGACCCAGTACTTC.

This clonotype was counted ten times or more. The V and J genes are TRBV7-6 and TRBJ2-1; TRBD2 matches at 9 bases. Trimming cost V 4 bases and J 4 bases; bases outside gene matches: 5. This CDR3 comprises 15 residues. Germline-derived CDR1 and CDR2 are SGHVS and FNYEAQ. CDR3 nucleotides: TGTGCCAGCAGCTCCTCTAGCGGGGTTTACAATGAGCAGTTCTTC. Translated, it gives CASSSSSGVYNEQFF.

CDR3 in DNA: TGTGCCAGCAGTCCCCTGGAGATACAGGGGGCAGAGACCCAGTACTTC. Residues: CASSPLEIQGAETQYF. The V and J genes are TRBV6-1 and TRBJ2-5, with TRBD1 matching over 9 bases. CDR3 length: 16 residues. From germline, CDR1 is MNHNS and CDR2 SASEGT. V dropped 5 bases and J dropped 4; count of bases not matched to a gene: 11.

A few counts support this clonotype. The chain uses TRBV19 and TRBJ1-2, with D perhaps TRBD1 (5 bases). Deletions cut 4 bases from V and 4 bases from J, with 7 bases between. Per germline, CDR1 LNHDA and CDR2 SQIVND (reference sequence). There are 12 residues in the CDR3. As DNA, the CDR3 is TGTGCCAGTAGTAGGGACCTCTATGGCTACACCTTC. Translated, it gives CASSRDLYGYTF.

The chain couples TRBV11-2 to TRBJ2-7; 8 nucleotides line up with TRBD2. V was pared by 5 bases and J by 3 bases, with 12 bases of the junction left unmatched. Germline CDR1 reads SGHAT; CDR2 reads FQNNGV. This CDR3 has 16 amino acids. The CDR3 is CASSESGGRSGYEQYF. The CDR3 bases are TGTGCCAGCAGCGAAAGCGGGGGCCGCTCTGGCTACGAGCAGTACTTC.

This clonotype was observed a few times. The V gene is TRBV19, the J gene TRBJ1-1; D not resolved. V lost 0 bases to trimming and J lost 4 bases, with 6 bases between them. CDR1 LNHDA and CDR2 SQIVND come from the germline V gene (reference sequence). There are 13 residues in the CDR3. The CDR3 DNA is TGTGCCAGTAGTATAGAAGCGGGCACTGAAGCTTTCTTT. As protein: CASSIEAGTEAFF.

This clonotype was seen more than once but under ten times. This chain uses TRBV19 with TRBJ1-6; D gene uncertain. V gave up 6 bases and J gave up 4 bases, with 13 bases separating them. Germline-derived CDR1 and CDR2 are LNHDA and SQIVND (reference sequence). The CDR3 contains 15 residues. CDR3 loop: CASRLDGNYNSPLHF. The CDR3 bases are TGTGCCAGTAGGTTGGACGGAAATTATAATTCACCCCTCCACTTT. The full variable domain, its missing parts supplied by reference TRBV19 and TRBJ1-6, is DGGITQSPKYLFRKEGQNVTLSCEQNLNHDAMYWYRQDPGQGLRLIYYSQIVNDFQKGDIAEGYSVSREKKESFPLTVTSAQKNPTAFYLCASRLDGNYNSPLHFGNGTRLTVT.

This clonotype was picked up a small number of times. The genes are TRBV19 and TRBJ2-7; 12 bases align to TRBD2. V dropped 5 bases and J dropped 5; count of bases not matched to a gene: 4. This CDR3 is built from 14 residues. CDR1 is LNHDA and CDR2 is SQIVND in the germline V gene (reference sequence). CDR3 in amino acids: CASSGLAGLHEQYF. CDR3 nucleotide sequence: TGTGCCAGTAGTGGACTAGCGGGGCTCCACGAGCAGTACTTC.

This clonotype has just one count. The chain uses TRBV11-2 and TRBJ1-6; D not certain. From germline, CDR1 is SGHAT and CDR2 FQNNGV. With 2 bases removed from V and 10 bases from J, the gap between germline ends came to 12 bases. This CDR3 contains 14 residues. This chain's CDR3 is CASSLTGSRSPLHF. The DNA for the CDR3 is TGTGCCAGCAGCTTAACCGGCAGTCGGTCACCCCTCCACTTT.

Comment on this clonotype: A much larger clone lies one base from this, so it may be a read error. V gene TRBV24-1 combines with J gene TRBJ1-1, with no clear D. Trimming shortened V by 6 bases and J by 5 bases, and 15 bases separated the two germline ends. Germline CDR1 KGHDR, CDR2 SFDVKD. This CDR3 contains 14 residues. The CDR3 reads CATSNVNDGTEAFF. The CDR3 DNA reads TGTGCCACCAGTAATGTGAATGATGGGACTGAAGCTTTCTTT.

The J gene is TRBJ1-1, the V gene TRBV6-6; the D gene is possibly TRBD1 (6 bases). CDR3 size: 11 residues. CDR1 and CDR2 from the germline V gene are MNHNY and SVGAGI (reference sequence). Trimming removed 5 bases from V and 8 bases from J, with 9 bases in between. For the CDR3, the DNA is TGTGCCAGCAGTCAGGGACAAGAAGCTTTCTTT. Translating gives CASSQGQEAFF.

The rearrangement joins TRBV27 to TRBJ1-6; the D gene is possibly TRBD1 (6 bases). V lost 4 bases to trimming and J lost 0 bases, with 16 bases between them. The CDR3 has 18 amino acids. Germline lookup yields CDR1 MNHEY and CDR2 SMNVEV (reference sequence). Written as DNA, the CDR3 is TGTGCCAGCAGTTCGCGGACAGTCCTTAGCTCCTATAATTCACCCCTCCACTTT. This translates into CASSSRTVLSSYNSPLHF.